These T cell receptor beta chains were read from a single sample in a study of control samples from healthy donors and cancer patients. The method was immunoSEQ multiplex PCR; TCRdb's version includes in-frame clones alone and lacks a portion of them. The sample yields approximately 170,000 clones, around nine tenths seen once. Material for sequencing was blood. These receptors were collected from a young woman in good health. CDR3s include the opening cysteine and the closing phenylalanine or tryptophan. The D gene is left open where the match is weak. Clone size, where shown, is once, few, many, or a class for clones that have expanded.

d_call cdr3_length j_call v_call clone_size cdr3_aa cdr3_nt
. 14 TRBJ2-7 TRBV27 . CASSPGVDSYEQYF TGTGCCAGCAGTCCGGGAGTTGACTCCTACGAGCAGTACTTC
TRBD2 15 TRBJ2-1 TRBV4-3 . CASSQTSGPPGEQFF TGCGCCAGCAGCCAAACTAGCGGCCCCCCCGGTGAGCAGTTCTTC
. 16 TRBJ1-2 TRBV21-1 . CASSKRGTGELYGYTF TGTGCCAGCAGCAAAAGGGGAACAGGAGAGCTCTATGGCTACACCTTC
TRBD2 17 TRBJ2-1 TRBV7-2 . CASSRLGLADFYNEQFF TGTGCCAGCAGCCGTCTCGGACTAGCAGACTTCTACAATGAGCAGTTCTTC
. 13 TRBJ1-1 TRBV19 . CASSIGGNTEAFF TGTGCCAGTAGTATAGGGGGCAACACTGAAGCTTTCTTT
TRBD2 18 TRBJ2-1 TRBV4-1 . CASSQGTSVPSSYNEQFF TGCGCCAGCAGCCAAGGGACTAGCGTTCCTTCATCCTACAATGAGCAGTTCTTC
. 15 TRBJ2-2 TRBV14 . CASSQLGENTGELFF TGTGCCAGCAGCCAATTGGGAGAAAACACCGGGGAGCTGTTTTTT
. 12 TRBJ2-3 TRBV5-6 few CASSLRTATQYF TGTGCCAGCAGCTTGAGGACAGCTACGCAGTATTTT
. 12 TRBJ2-7 TRBV28 . CASSLWSGEQYF TGTGCCAGCAGTTTATGGTCGGGCGAGCAGTACTTC
TRBD2 17 TRBJ2-7 TRBV7-3 . CASSPGSSGRTSYEQYF TGTGCCAGCAGCCCCGGGTCTAGCGGGAGGACTTCCTACGAGCAGTACTTC
. 15 TRBJ1-2 TRBV28 . CASKPLGDRYYGYTF TGTGCCAGCAAACCTCTGGGCGACAGATACTATGGCTACACCTTC
. 14 TRBJ2-4 TRBV4-1 . CASSQGGAKNTQYF TGCGCCAGCAGCCAAGGGGGAGCCAAAAACACTCAGTACTTC
TRBD2 16 TRBJ2-5 TRBV4-1 . CASSQTGGGSQETQYF TGCGCCAGCAGCCAAACGGGCGGCGGGAGCCAAGAGACCCAGTACTTC
TRBD1 15 TRBJ2-5 TRBV4-1 . CASSQGTGWSETQYF TGCGCCAGCAGCCAAGGGACAGGGTGGTCGGAGACCCAGTACTTC
. 16 TRBJ1-3 TRBV10-3 . CAISESTGLSGNTIYF TGTGCCATCAGTGAGTCTACAGGACTCTCTGGAAACACCATATATTTT
. 14 TRBJ1-3 TRBV5-1 . CASSLEQFGNTIYF TGCGCCAGCAGCTTGGAACAGTTTGGAAACACCATATATTTT
. 14 TRBJ1-1 TRBV27 . CASSFSGANTEAFF TGTGCCAGCAGTTTTTCGGGGGCGAACACTGAAGCTTTCTTT
. 15 TRBJ2-1 TRBV9 . CASSRTEAQYNEQFF TGTGCCAGCAGTAGGACGGAGGCCCAGTACAATGAGCAGTTCTTC
. 12 TRBJ2-7 TRBV6-6 . CAPLLPPYEQYF TGTGCTCCTCTATTACCGCCCTACGAGCAGTACTTC
. 14 TRBJ2-5 TRBV4-2 . CASSQDLRVHGQYF TGTGCCAGCAGCCAAGATCTGCGGGTCCATGGCCAGTACTTC
. 13 TRBJ1-3 TRBV27 . CASSPFSGNTIYF TGTGCCAGCAGCCCCTTCTCTGGAAACACCATATATTTT
TRBD1 15 TRBJ1-4 TRBV9 . CASSLTGVPNEKLFF TGTGCCAGCAGCTTGACAGGGGTCCCTAATGAAAAACTGTTTTTT
. 15 TRBJ1-5 TRBV5-1 . CASRPDVGGNQPQHF TGCGCCAGCAGACCGGACGTTGGGGGAAATCAGCCCCAGCATTTT
. 15 TRBJ2-7 TRBV6-2/TRBV6-3 . CASSYQGGDDYEQYF TGTGCCAGCAGTTACCAGGGGGGAGATGACTACGAGCAGTACTTC
TRBD1 18 TRBJ2-1 TRBV3-1/TRBV3-2 . CASSQGSRGTGVRNEQFF TGTGCCAGCAGCCAAGGCAGTAGGGGGACAGGGGTTCGTAATGAGCAGTTCTTC
TRBD2 17 TRBJ2-3 TRBV2 . CASRGLAGGPKGDTQYF TGTGCCAGCCGGGGACTAGCGGGAGGGCCGAAGGGAGATACGCAGTATTTT
. 13 TRBJ1-2 TRBV5-1 . CASSGGTDYGYTF TGCGCCAGCAGCGGCGGGACGGACTATGGCTACACCTTC
TRBD2 19 TRBJ2-1 TRBV10-2 . CASSDPKGTSVSSYNEQFF TGCGCCAGCAGTGACCCGAAGGGGACTAGCGTGAGCTCCTACAATGAGCAGTTCTTC
TRBD2 17 TRBJ2-1 TRBV11-2 . CASSWSAGSGRSNEQFF TGTGCCAGCAGCTGGTCGGCGGGTAGCGGGAGAAGCAATGAGCAGTTCTTC
. 15 TRBJ2-1 TRBV28 . CASSLLSGVRDEQFF TGTGCCAGCAGTTTACTGTCGGGGGTGAGGGATGAGCAGTTCTTC
. 13 TRBJ1-5 TRBV28 . CASTRPGFTAQHF TGTGCCAGCACTCGCCCCGGGTTTACGGCCCAGCATTTT
. 16 TRBJ1-5 TRBV5-5 . CASSAGTDFSNQPQHF TGTGCCAGCAGCGCCGGGACCGACTTTAGCAATCAGCCCCAGCATTTT
. 15 TRBJ2-7 TRBV28 . CASSLHLARGYEQYF TGTGCCAGCAGTTTACATCTAGCGAGGGGCTACGAGCAGTACTTC
TRBD2 16 TRBJ2-3 TRBV19 . CASSTRLAGSTDTQYF TGTGCCAGTAGTACTCGACTAGCGGGAAGCACAGATACGCAGTATTTT
. 18 TRBJ2-2 TRBV5-1 . CASSFPRGGGMNTGELFF TGCGCCAGCAGCTTCCCCCGCGGGGGCGGGATGAACACCGGGGAGCTGTTTTTT
. 13 TRBJ2-3 TRBV7-6 . CASSFVPTDTQYF TGTGCCAGCAGCTTCGTGCCCACAGATACGCAGTATTTT
TRBD1 15 TRBJ2-4 TRBV24-1 . CATSDYGTGENIQYF TGTGCCACCAGTGATTACGGGACAGGGGAAAACATTCAGTACTTC
TRBD1 14 TRBJ1-6 TRBV25-1 . CASSIGGWNSPLHF TGTGCCAGCAGCATAGGGGGCTGGAATTCACCCCTCCACTTT
. 14 TRBJ1-2 TRBV5-4 . CASSLEGTVDGYTF TGTGCCAGCAGCTTGGAAGGGACTGTAGATGGCTACACCTTC
. 15 TRBJ1-4 TRBV25-1 . CASSESTGSNEKLFF TGTGCCAGCAGTGAATCCACAGGGTCTAATGAAAAACTGTTTTTT
TRBD1 15 TRBJ2-3 TRBV7-9 few CASSLRQGVGGTQYF TGTGCCAGCAGCTTACGGCAGGGGGTAGGAGGTACGCAGTATTTT
TRBD2 15 TRBJ2-7 TRBV5-1 . CASSLASGSTYEQYF TGCGCCAGCAGCTTGGCCAGCGGGAGTACCTACGAGCAGTACTTC
. 16 TRBJ1-1 TRBV4-2 once CASSQEARIRNTEAFF TGTGCCAGCAGCCAAGAAGCGCGGATTCGGAACACTGAAGCTTTCTTT
TRBD1 18 TRBJ1-5 TRBV28 . CASSLGTGVYHSNQPQHF TGTGCCAGCAGCCTTGGGACAGGGGTTTATCATAGCAATCAGCCCCAGCATTTT
TRBD2 15 TRBJ2-5 TRBV7-9 . CASSPRTSDQETQYF TGTGCCAGCAGCCCTCGGACTAGCGACCAAGAGACCCAGTACTTC
TRBD2 14 TRBJ2-7 TRBV6-5 once CASSFSGSNHEQYF TGTGCCAGCAGCTTTAGCGGGAGTAACCACGAGCAGTACTTC
TRBD2 16 TRBJ2-1 TRBV7-8 . CASSPLSGRAYNEQFF TGTGCCAGCAGCCCACTTAGCGGGAGGGCCTACAATGAGCAGTTCTTC
TRBD1 15 TRBJ2-7 TRBV11-2 . CASSWAGQGTYEQYF TGTGCCAGCAGCTGGGCGGGACAGGGAACCTACGAGCAGTACTTC
TRBD1 16 TRBJ1-5 TRBV4-2 . CASSQEDRGSNQPQHF TGTGCCAGCAGCCAAGAGGACAGGGGTAGCAATCAGCCCCAGCATTTT
. 13 TRBJ1-1 TRBV7-9 . CASSLSGTDEAFF TGTGCCAGCAGCCTGTCCGGGACGGATGAAGCTTTCTTT
TRBD2 17 TRBJ2-7 TRBV27 . CASRGTARLAGTYEQYF TGTGCCAGCAGGGGGACCGCCCGACTAGCGGGCACCTACGAGCAGTACTTC
TRBD1 13 TRBJ1-2 TRBV11-2 . CASSRDRVYGYTF TGTGCCAGCAGCCGGGACAGGGTGTATGGCTACACCTTC